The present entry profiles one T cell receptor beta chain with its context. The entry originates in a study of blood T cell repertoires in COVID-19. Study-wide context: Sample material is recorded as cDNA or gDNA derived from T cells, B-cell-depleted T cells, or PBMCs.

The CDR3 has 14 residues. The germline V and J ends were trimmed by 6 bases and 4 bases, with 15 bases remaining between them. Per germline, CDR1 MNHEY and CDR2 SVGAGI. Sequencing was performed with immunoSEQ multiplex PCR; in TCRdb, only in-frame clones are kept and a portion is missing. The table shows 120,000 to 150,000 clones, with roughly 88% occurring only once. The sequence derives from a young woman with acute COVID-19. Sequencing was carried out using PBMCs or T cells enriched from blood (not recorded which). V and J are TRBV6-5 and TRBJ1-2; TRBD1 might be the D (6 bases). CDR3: CASRRRQEIYGYTF. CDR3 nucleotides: TGTGCCAGCAGGAGAAGACAGGAGATCTATGGCTACACCTTC.